A single T cell receptor beta chain is shown here with its context. Germline V gives CDR1 MNHNS, CDR2 SASEGT. V was clipped by 7 bases and J by 4 bases, with 20 bases between them. CDR3 length equals 15 residues. TCRdb's table, derived via immunoSEQ multiplex PCR, lists solely in-frame clones and lacks some. The sample gives approximately 20,000 clones, 75% to 85% of which show up once; about 20% is in the top ten. These data are taken from a study of PD-1 blockade in classical Hodgkin lymphoma. Background on the study: The nivolumab dose that patients received was 3 mg/kg, given intravenously every 2 weeks.

As for time point: cycle 4 day 1 (C4D1), after less than seven weeks of nivolumab. Autologous stem cell transplantation was followed by relapse in every patient, and brentuximab vedotin exposure varied. The patients, who had relapsed/refractory classical Hodgkin lymphoma, achieved best responses of complete response, partial response or progressive disease. This sequence originates from a human donor with classical Hodgkin lymphoma. The sample consisted of peripheral blood mononuclear cells (PBMCs), taken before the fourth cycle of nivolumab. The gene calls are TRBV6-1 and TRBJ2-7; weak D call: TRBD1 (6 bases). The CDR3 here is CASTSRQEIGYEQYV. DNA of the CDR3: TGTGCCAGCACCTCACGACAGGAAATCGGTTACGAGCAGTACGTC.